Presented here are 3 T cell receptor beta chains from one specimen sequenced in a study of siplizumab effects on memory and regulatory T cells. TCRdb keeps only in-frame clones here, not all; method: immunoSEQ multiplex PCR. The table shows about 97,000 clones, with about 90% occurring only once. Material for sequencing was CD4+ T cells sorted from blood. The receptors here all came from a human donor in good health.

This chain connects TRBV19 to TRBJ1-5; D may be TRBD1 (5 bases). The V gene lost 3 bases and the J gene lost 7 bases, with 13 bases spanning the gap. This CDR3 spans 14 amino acids. Germline lookup yields CDR1 LNHDA and CDR2 SQIVND (reference sequence). CDR3 loop: CASSIQGPRQPQHF. CDR3 DNA sequence: TGTGCCAGTAGTATTCAGGGTCCTCGGCAGCCCCAGCATTTT.

The rearrangement links TRBV7-9 to TRBJ2-5; D uncertain. This CDR3 comprises 11 residues. V shed 5 bases and J shed 3 bases, with 4 bases lying between them. Germline V gene sequence: CDR1 SEHNR, CDR2 FQNEAQ (reference sequence). CDR3 protein: CASSAEETQYF. DNA for the CDR3: TGTGCCAGCAGCGCCGAAGAGACCCAGTACTTC.

The chain combines TRBV18 with TRBJ2-1, with TRBD1 as a possible D gene (6 bases). Germline CDR1 and CDR2: KGHSH and LQKENI. V was trimmed by 4 bases and J by 7 bases, leaving 14 bases between them. The CDR3 spans 14 residues. DNA for the CDR3: TGTGCCAGCTCACGCTCCGGGACAAGGAATGAGCAGTTCTTC. Encoded protein: CASSRSGTRNEQFF. The full variable domain, rest sourced from reference TRBV18 and TRBJ2-1, is NAGVMQNPRHLVRRRGQEARLRCSPMKGHSHVYWYRQLPEEGLKFMVYLQKENIIDESGMPKERFSAEFPKEGPSILRIQQVVRGDSAAYFCASSRSGTRNEQFFGPGTRLTVL.